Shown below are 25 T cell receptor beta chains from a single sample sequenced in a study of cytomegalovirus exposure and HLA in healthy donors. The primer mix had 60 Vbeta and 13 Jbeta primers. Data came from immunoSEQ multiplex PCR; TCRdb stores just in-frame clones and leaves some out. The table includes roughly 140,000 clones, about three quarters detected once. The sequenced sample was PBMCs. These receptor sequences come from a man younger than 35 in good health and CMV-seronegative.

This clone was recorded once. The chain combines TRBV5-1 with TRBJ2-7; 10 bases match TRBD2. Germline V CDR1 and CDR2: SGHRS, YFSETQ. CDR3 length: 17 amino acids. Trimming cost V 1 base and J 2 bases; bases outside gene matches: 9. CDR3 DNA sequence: TGCGCCAGCAGCTTGTCTCTAGCGGGGGAGATTCCCTACGAGCAGTACTTC. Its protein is CASSLSLAGEIPYEQYF.

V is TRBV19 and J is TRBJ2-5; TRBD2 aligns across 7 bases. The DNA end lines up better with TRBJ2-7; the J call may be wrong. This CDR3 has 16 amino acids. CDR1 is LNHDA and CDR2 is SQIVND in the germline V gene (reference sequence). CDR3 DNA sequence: TGTGCCAGTAGTATTGGAATCGGCGGGAGTGACTACGAGCAGTACTTC. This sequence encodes CASSIGIGGSDYEQYF.

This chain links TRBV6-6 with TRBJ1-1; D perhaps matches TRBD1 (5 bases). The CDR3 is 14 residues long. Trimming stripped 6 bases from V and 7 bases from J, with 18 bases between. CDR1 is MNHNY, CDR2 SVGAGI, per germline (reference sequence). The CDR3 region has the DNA TGTGCCAGCAGCTATCAGAGTCAGGGAGGTGAAGCTTTCTTT. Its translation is CASSYQSQGGEAFF.

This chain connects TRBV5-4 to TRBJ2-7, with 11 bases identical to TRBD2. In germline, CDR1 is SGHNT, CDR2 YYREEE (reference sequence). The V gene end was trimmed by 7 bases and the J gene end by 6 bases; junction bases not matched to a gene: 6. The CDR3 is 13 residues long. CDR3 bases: TGTGCCAGCCGTACTAGCGGGAGTGGCGAGCAGTACTTC. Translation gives CASRTSGSGEQYF.

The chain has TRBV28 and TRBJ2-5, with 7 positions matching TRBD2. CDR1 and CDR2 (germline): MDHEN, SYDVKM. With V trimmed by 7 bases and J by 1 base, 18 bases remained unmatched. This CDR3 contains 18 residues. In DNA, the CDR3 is TGTGCCAGCACCCCTAGCCCACCGGCGGGGGACCCCCAAGAGACCCAGTACTTC. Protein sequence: CASTPSPPAGDPQETQYF.

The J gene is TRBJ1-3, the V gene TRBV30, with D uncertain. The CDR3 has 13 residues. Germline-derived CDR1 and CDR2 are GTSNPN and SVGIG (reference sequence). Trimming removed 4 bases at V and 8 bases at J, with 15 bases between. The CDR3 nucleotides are TGTGCCTGGACCCCAGAGAGAGAGGACACCATATATTTT. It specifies CAWTPEREDTIYF.

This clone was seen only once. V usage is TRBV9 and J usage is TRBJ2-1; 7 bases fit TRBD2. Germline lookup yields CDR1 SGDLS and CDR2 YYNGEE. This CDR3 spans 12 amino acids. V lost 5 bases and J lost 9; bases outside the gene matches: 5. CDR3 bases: TGTGCCAGCAGGGGGGGGGAAAGTGAGCAGTTCTTC. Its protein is CASRGGESEQFF.

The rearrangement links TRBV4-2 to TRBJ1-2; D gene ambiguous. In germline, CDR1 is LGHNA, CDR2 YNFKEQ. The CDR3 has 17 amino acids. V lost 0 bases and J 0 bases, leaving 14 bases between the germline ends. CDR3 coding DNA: TGTGCCAGCAGCCAAGATCTACGGGGAAAGGCTAACTATGGCTACACCTTC. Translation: CASSQDLRGKANYGYTF.

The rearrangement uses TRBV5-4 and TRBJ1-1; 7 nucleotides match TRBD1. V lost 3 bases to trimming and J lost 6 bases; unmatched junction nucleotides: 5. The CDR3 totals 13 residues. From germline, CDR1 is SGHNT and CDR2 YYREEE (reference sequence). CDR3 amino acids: CASSWQGEAEAFF. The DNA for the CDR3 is TGTGCCAGCAGCTGGCAGGGGGAGGCTGAAGCTTTCTTT.

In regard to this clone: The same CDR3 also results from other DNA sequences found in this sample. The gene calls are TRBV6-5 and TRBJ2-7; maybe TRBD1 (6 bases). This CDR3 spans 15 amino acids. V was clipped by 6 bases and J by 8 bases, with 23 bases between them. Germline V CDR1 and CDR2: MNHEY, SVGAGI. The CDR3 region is CASRVTGFDSEQQYF. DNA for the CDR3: TGTGCCAGCAGGGTGACAGGTTTTGATTCCGAGCAGCAGTACTTC.

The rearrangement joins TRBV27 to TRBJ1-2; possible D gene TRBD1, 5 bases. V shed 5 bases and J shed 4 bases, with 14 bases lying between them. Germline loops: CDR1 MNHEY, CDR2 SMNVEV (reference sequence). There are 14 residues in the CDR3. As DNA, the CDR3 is TGTGCCAGCAGTATAAGGGTAGGGGTCTATGGCTACACCTTC. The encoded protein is CASSIRVGVYGYTF.

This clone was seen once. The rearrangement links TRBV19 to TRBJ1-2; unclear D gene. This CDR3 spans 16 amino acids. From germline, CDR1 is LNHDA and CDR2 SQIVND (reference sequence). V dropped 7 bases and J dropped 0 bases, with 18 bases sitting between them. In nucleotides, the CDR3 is TGTGCCAGTATGGGAGACGGACGGATAGCTAACTATGGCTACACCTTC. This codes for CASMGDGRIANYGYTF. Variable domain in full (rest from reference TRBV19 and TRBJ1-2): DGGITQSPKYLFRKEGQNVTLSCEQNLNHDAMYWYRQDPGQGLRLIYYSQIVNDFQKGDIAEGYSVSREKKESFPLTVTSAQKNPTAFYLCASMGDGRIANYGYTFGSGTRLTVV.

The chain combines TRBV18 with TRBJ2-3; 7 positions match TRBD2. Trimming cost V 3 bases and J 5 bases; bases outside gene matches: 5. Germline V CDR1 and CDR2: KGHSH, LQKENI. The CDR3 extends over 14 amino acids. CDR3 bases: TGTGCCAGCTCACCCGCGGGAGCGGGAGATACGCAGTATTTT. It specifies CASSPAGAGDTQYF.

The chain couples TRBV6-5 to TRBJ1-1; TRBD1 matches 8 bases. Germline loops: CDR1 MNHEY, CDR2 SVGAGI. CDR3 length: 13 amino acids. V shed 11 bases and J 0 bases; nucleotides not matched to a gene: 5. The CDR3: CAARGPLNTEAFF. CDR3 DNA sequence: TGTGCCGCCAGGGGGCCTTTGAACACTGAAGCTTTCTTT.

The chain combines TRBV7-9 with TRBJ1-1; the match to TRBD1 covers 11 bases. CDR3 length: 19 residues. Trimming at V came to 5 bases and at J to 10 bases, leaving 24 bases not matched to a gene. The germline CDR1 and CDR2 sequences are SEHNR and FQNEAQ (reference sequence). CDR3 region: CASSKRGFGIGTGGTGAFF. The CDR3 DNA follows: TGTGCCAGCAGCAAAAGGGGTTTTGGCATCGGGACAGGGGGTACAGGAGCTTTCTTT.

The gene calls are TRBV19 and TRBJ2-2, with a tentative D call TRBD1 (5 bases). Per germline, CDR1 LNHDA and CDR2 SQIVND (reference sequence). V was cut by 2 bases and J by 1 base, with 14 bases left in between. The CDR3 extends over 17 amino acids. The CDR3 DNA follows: TGTGCCAGTAGTATAAGATTAAACAGGCAGAACACCGGGGAGCTGTTTTTT. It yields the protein CASSIRLNRQNTGELFF.

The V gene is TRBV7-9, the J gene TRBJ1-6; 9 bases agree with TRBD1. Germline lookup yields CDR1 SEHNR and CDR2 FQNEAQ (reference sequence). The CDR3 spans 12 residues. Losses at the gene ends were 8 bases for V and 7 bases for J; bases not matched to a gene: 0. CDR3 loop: CASGTGNSPLHF. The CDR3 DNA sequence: TGTGCCAGCGGGACAGGGAATTCACCCCTCCACTTT.

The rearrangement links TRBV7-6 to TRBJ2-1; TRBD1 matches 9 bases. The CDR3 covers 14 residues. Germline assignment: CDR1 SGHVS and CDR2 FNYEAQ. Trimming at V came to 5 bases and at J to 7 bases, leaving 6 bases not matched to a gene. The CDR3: CASSQIGQGNEQFF. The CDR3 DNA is TGTGCCAGCAGCCAAATAGGACAGGGGAATGAGCAGTTCTTC.

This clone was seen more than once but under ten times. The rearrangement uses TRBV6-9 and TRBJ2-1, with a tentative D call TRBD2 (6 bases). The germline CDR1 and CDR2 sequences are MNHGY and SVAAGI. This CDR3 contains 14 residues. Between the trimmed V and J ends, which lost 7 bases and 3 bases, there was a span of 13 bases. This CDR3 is CASIRTNSYNEQFF. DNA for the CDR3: TGTGCCAGCATTAGGACTAATAGCTACAATGAGCAGTTCTTC.

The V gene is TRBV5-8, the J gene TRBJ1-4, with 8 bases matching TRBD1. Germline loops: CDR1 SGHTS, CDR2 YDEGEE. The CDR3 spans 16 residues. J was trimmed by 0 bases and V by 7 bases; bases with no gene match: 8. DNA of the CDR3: TGTGCCAGCCAATGGACAGGGTCTGCAACTAATGAAAAACTGTTTTTT. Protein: CASQWTGSATNEKLFF.

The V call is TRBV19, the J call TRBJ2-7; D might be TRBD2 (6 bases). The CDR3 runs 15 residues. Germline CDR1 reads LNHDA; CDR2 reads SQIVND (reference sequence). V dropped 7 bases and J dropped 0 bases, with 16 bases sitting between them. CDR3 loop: CASKAADGSSYEQYF. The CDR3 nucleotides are TGTGCCAGTAAGGCGGCCGACGGGAGCTCCTACGAGCAGTACTTC.

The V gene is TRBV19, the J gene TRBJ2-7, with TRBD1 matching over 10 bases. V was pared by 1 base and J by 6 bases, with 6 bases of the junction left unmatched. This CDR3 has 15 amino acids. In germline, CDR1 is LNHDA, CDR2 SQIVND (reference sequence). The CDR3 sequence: CASSIGGTGEREQYF. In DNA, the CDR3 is TGTGCCAGTAGTATAGGAGGGACAGGGGAGCGCGAGCAGTACTTC. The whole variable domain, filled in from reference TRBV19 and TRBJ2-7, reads DGGITQSPKYLFRKEGQNVTLSCEQNLNHDAMYWYRQDPGQGLRLIYYSQIVNDFQKGDIAEGYSVSREKKESFPLTVTSAQKNPTAFYLCASSIGGTGEREQYFGPGTRLTVT.

The CDR3 loop is CASSLKGNTIYF. Here the CDR3 DNA reads TGTGCCAGCAGTTTAAAGGGGAACACCATATATTTT. This chain connects TRBV28 to TRBJ1-3; TRBD1 is a possible D gene (5 bases). The V and J ends lost 2 bases and 7 bases respectively, with 6 bases between them. Germline V gene sequence: CDR1 MDHEN, CDR2 SYDVKM. This CDR3 contains 12 residues.

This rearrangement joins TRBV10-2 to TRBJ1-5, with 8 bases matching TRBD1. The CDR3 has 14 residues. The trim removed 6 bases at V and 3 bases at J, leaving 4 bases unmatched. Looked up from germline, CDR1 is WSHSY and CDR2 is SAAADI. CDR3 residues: CASSWTGNNQPQHF. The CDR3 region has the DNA TGCGCCAGCAGCTGGACAGGGAACAATCAGCCCCAGCATTTT.

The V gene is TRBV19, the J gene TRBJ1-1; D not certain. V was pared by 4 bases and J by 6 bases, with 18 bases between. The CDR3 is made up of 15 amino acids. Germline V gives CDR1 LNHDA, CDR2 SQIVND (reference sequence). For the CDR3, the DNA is TGTGCCAGTAGTAACCCCGCCGGCGGAGGGCCTGAAGCTTTCTTT. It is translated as CASSNPAGGGPEAFF. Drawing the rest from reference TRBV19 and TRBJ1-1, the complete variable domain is DGGITQSPKYLFRKEGQNVTLSCEQNLNHDAMYWYRQDPGQGLRLIYYSQIVNDFQKGDIAEGYSVSREKKESFPLTVTSAQKNPTAFYLCASSNPAGGGPEAFFGQGTRLTVV.